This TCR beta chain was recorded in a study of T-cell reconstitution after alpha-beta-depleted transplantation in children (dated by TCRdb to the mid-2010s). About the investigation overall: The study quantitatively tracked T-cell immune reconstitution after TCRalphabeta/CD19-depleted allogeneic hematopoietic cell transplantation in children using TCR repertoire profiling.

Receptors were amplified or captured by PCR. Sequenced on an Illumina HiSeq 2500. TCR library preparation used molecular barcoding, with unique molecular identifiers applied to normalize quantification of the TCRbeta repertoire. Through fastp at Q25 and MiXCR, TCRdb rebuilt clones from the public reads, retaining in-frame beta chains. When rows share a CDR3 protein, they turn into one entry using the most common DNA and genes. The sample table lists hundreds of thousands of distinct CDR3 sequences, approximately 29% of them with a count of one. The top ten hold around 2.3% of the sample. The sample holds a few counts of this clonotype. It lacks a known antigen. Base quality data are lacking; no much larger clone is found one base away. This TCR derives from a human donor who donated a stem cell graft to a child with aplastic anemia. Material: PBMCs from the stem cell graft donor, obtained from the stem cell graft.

The bases read TGCAGTCGGGGCAGGGGGCTCGGGAACACTGAAGCTTTCTTT. It is translated as CSRGRGLGNTEAFF. This sequence uses TRBV20-1 and TRBJ1-1, with 8 central nucleotides matching TRBD1. The CDR3 spans 14 residues, from the cysteine through the phenylalanine. Only the CDR3 region is kept as DNA, spanning 42 bases read in frame from base 1. In the germline V gene (reference sequence), CDR1 corresponds to DFQATT and CDR2 to SNEGSKA. V is cut back by 8 bases and J by 1 base, with 9 bases in the junction unmatched.